These 22 T cell receptor beta chains were sequenced from one sample in a study of OX40 agonist ivuxolimab in advanced cancers. Library method: the immunoSEQ multiplex PCR assay. TCRdb's version of the immuneACCESS table is confined to in-frame rearrangements and falls short of the full clone set. An unresolved V gene accounts for under half of the shortfall where checked; the remainder is of unknown origin. This sample comprises 57,000 or so clones, less than 90% of them detected only once. Approximately 4.4% of the sample rests with the top ten. This specimen consisted of CD4+ or CD8+ T cells sorted from blood, obtained in a trial of the OX40 agonist ivuxolimab. These receptor sequences come from an adult with an advanced solid tumor such as melanoma, head and neck, liver or kidney cancer.

This chain joins TRBV4-1 and TRBJ1-5, with 7 bases that match TRBD1. The CDR3 is made up of 15 amino acids. The V gene end was trimmed by 4 bases and the J gene end by 9 bases; junction bases not matched to a gene: 12. Germline values: CDR1 MGHRA, CDR2 YSYEKL. CDR3 DNA: TGCGCCAGCAGCCTATCCAGGACAGGCGCTTGGCCCCAGCATTTT. Translated: CASSLSRTGAWPQHF.

V and J are TRBV10-3 and TRBJ2-7; 7 nucleotides line up with TRBD2. The germline V gene has CDR1 ENHRY and CDR2 SYGVKD. The V gene end was trimmed by 7 bases and the J gene end by 5 bases; junction bases not matched to a gene: 11. This CDR3 has 14 residues. The CDR3 nucleotides are TGTGCCATCAAAGCAGGACTAGATGTACACGAGCAGTACTTC. Protein: CAIKAGLDVHEQYF.

The chain employs TRBV27 and TRBJ2-1; 9 positions match TRBD1. With V trimmed by 2 bases and J by 6 bases, 5 bases remained unmatched. The germline V gene has CDR1 MNHEY and CDR2 SMNVEV (reference sequence). The CDR3 is made up of 15 amino acids. The CDR3 bases are TGTGCCAGCAGTTTAATGGCGGGACAGGGCAATGAGCAGTTCTTC. Translating gives CASSLMAGQGNEQFF.

This clone was observed a few times. The chain is built from TRBV21-1 and TRBJ2-1; TRBD2 is taken as the D call from the table, unchecked against the DNA. TRBV21-1 is tagged as a pseudogene. This CDR3 region has 18 residues. CDR3 protein: CASSKRGDWREPYNEQFF. CDR3 coding DNA: TGTGCCAGCAGCAAAAGGGGGGACTGGCGGGAGCCCTACAATGAGCAGTTCTTC.

The CDR3 region has the DNA TGTGCCAGCTCACCGAGTAAGGACAATGAGCAGTTCTTC. It specifies CASSPSKDNEQFF. This rearrangement joins TRBV18 to TRBJ2-1; D uncertain. The CDR3 covers 13 residues. Germline assignment: CDR1 KGHSH and CDR2 LQKENI. Trimming took off 3 bases at V and 5 bases at J, with 8 bases between the two ends. Together with reference TRBV18 and TRBJ2-1, the CDR3 gives the full variable domain: NAGVMQNPRHLVRRRGQEARLRCSPMKGHSHVYWYRQLPEEGLKFMVYLQKENIIDESGMPKERFSAEFPKEGPSILRIQQVVRGDSAAYFCASSPSKDNEQFFGPGTRLTVL.

The chain joins TRBV6-1 to TRBJ2-7; D unclear. The CDR3 is made up of 13 amino acids. V lost 3 bases to trimming and J lost 0 bases, with 6 bases between them. The V gene's germline CDR1 is MNHNS and CDR2 SASEGT. CDR3 amino acids: CASSDGGSYEQYF. The CDR3 DNA reads as TGTGCCAGCAGTGACGGCGGCTCCTACGAGCAGTACTTC.

The chain links TRBV19 to TRBJ1-1; the D is unclear. From germline, CDR1 is LNHDA and CDR2 SQIVND (reference sequence). V was pared by 4 bases and J by 4 bases, with 13 bases between. The CDR3 sequence is 14 residues long. CDR3 sequence reads: CASSRGRYFTEAFF. CDR3 DNA sequence: TGTGCCAGTAGTAGGGGTCGATATTTCACTGAAGCTTTCTTT.

The genes are TRBV28 and TRBJ2-7, with unresolved D. CDR3 size: 16 residues. Trimming left V 1 base short and J 3 bases short, with 16 bases between. Germline CDR1 reads MDHEN; CDR2 reads SYDVKM. The CDR3 region has the DNA TGTGCCAGCAGTTTATTTATTGCGGAAAAGTTCTACGAGCAGTACTTC. It is translated as CASSLFIAEKFYEQYF.

J is TRBJ2-3 and V is TRBV2; 11 bases line up with TRBD2. The CDR3 runs 14 residues. The junction had 2 bases not matched to a gene; V was cut back by 5 bases and J by 4 bases. Germline CDR1 SNHLY, CDR2 FYNNEI. The CDR3 here is CASSFSGRADTQYF. The CDR3 DNA reads TGTGCCAGCAGTTTTAGCGGGAGGGCAGATACGCAGTATTTT.

V gene TRBV2 combines with J gene TRBJ1-2; 7 bases map to TRBD1. After removal of 4 bases from V and 7 bases from J, the junction contained 3 bases not matched to a gene. CDR1 and CDR2 (germline): SNHLY, FYNNEI. The CDR3 length is 12 residues. The chain's CDR3 is CASSGQGAGYTF. In DNA form, the CDR3 reads TGTGCCAGCAGTGGACAGGGCGCTGGCTACACCTTC.

This chain connects TRBV28 to TRBJ2-3; possibly TRBD2 for D (6 bases). The CDR3 spans 15 residues. Deletions cut 2 bases from V and 5 bases from J, with 14 bases between. Germline CDR1 and CDR2: MDHEN and SYDVKM. CDR3 DNA: TGTGCCAGCAGTTTAGGGCGGGAATGGGTAGATACGCAGTATTTT. Translated, it gives CASSLGREWVDTQYF.

The chain recombines TRBV19 with TRBJ1-2, with 10 positions matching TRBD1. The CDR3 length is 15 residues. The V gene end was trimmed by 4 bases and the J gene end by 5 bases; junction bases not matched to a gene: 7. CDR1 is LNHDA and CDR2 is SQIVND in the germline V gene (reference sequence). CDR3 sequence reads: CASSTGDRGIYGYTF. DNA of the CDR3: TGTGCCAGTAGTACGGGGGACAGGGGTATTTATGGCTACACCTTC.

In its sample, this clone was seen once. The chain has TRBV9 and TRBJ1-2; 10 bases align to TRBD1. The CDR3 has 15 amino acids. From germline, CDR1 is SGDLS and CDR2 YYNGEE. The ends lost 2 bases at V and 3 bases at J; junction bases unmatched: 4. CDR3 nucleotides: TGTGCCAGCAGCGTCGGACAGGGGGTTGACTATGGCTACACCTTC. This encodes CASSVGQGVDYGYTF. Variable domain in full (rest from reference TRBV9 and TRBJ1-2): DSGVTQTPKHLITATGQRVTLRCSPRSGDLSVYWYQQSLDQGLQFLIQYYNGEERAKGNILERFSAQQFPDLHSELNLSSLELGDSALYFCASSVGQGVDYGYTFGSGTRLTVV.

The chain has TRBV5-4 and TRBJ1-3; 8 bases line up with TRBD1. CDR3 length: 15 amino acids. Looked up from germline, CDR1 is SGHNT and CDR2 is YYREEE (reference sequence). J was trimmed by 2 bases and V by 5 bases; bases with no gene match: 6. This chain's CDR3 is CASRPDRGTGNTIYF. The CDR3 nucleotides read TGTGCCAGCAGACCTGACAGGGGAACTGGAAACACCATATATTTT.

The chain employs TRBV18 and TRBJ2-5; 11 bases fit TRBD1. V shed 0 bases, J shed 5 bases, and the junction held 5 bases outside the gene matches. CDR1 and CDR2 (germline): KGHSH, LQKENI. CDR3 size: 16 residues. The CDR3 DNA is TGTGCCAGCTCACCACCGGGACAGGGGGTTCGGGAGACCCAGTACTTC. Amino acids: CASSPPGQGVRETQYF. Drawing the rest from reference TRBV18 and TRBJ2-5, the complete variable domain is NAGVMQNPRHLVRRRGQEARLRCSPMKGHSHVYWYRQLPEEGLKFMVYLQKENIIDESGMPKERFSAEFPKEGPSILRIQQVVRGDSAAYFCASSPPGQGVRETQYFGPGTRLLVL.

J is TRBJ2-2 and V is TRBV5-1; D is undetermined. Between the trimmed V and J ends, which lost 0 bases and 2 bases, there was a span of 8 bases. Per germline, CDR1 SGHRS and CDR2 YFSETQ. The CDR3 consists of 15 residues. The CDR3 bases are TGCGCCAGCAGCTTGGCAACACCTAACACCGGGGAGCTGTTTTTT. This codes for CASSLATPNTGELFF.

For the CDR3, the DNA is TGTGCCAGCAGCTCCACTCGGGAGGGGACCCAGTACTTC. Protein sequence: CASSSTREGTQYF. The chain recombines TRBV7-8 with TRBJ2-5; 8 nucleotides align to TRBD2. V gave up 4 bases and J gave up 7 bases; unmatched junction bases: 5. The CDR3 runs to 13 residues. In germline, CDR1 is SGHVS, CDR2 FQNEAQ.

The chain recombines TRBV7-9 with TRBJ2-7; TRBD2 might be the D (5 bases). Deletions cut 8 bases from V and 6 bases from J, with 20 bases between. Germline CDR1 is SEHNR and CDR2 is FQNEAQ (reference sequence). CDR3 size: 14 residues. This CDR3 is CASRETGPQGEQYF. The CDR3 nucleotides are TGTGCCAGCCGGGAAACCGGCCCCCAAGGCGAGCAGTACTTC.

CDR3 nucleotide sequence: TGTGCCAGCAGTGTTCAGCACGGGACTACCTTCTCCTACGAGCAGTACTTC. Amino acids: CASSVQHGTTFSYEQYF. This chain uses TRBV6-1 with TRBJ2-7; 7 bases match TRBD2. The germline gives CDR1 MNHNS, CDR2 SASEGT. With 4 bases clipped from V and 0 bases from J, the junction kept 12 bases outside the gene matches. CDR3 length: 17 residues.

This clone appeared a few times. The chain couples TRBV7-3 to TRBJ1-6, with 10 nucleotides matching TRBD1. There are 15 residues in the CDR3. J was trimmed by 8 bases and V by 3 bases; bases with no gene match: 4. Germline V CDR1 and CDR2: SGHTA, FQGTGA. The CDR3 nucleotides are TGTGCCAGCAGCTTGACAGGGGGCGCGGATTCACCCCTCCACTTT. It encodes CASSLTGGADSPLHF.

This clone showed up just once. The genes are TRBV30 and TRBJ2-1; 7 bases agree with TRBD1. J was trimmed by 6 bases and V by 0 bases; bases with no gene match: 2. Germline-derived CDR1 and CDR2 are GTSNPN and SVGIG (reference sequence). The CDR3 is 13 residues long. CDR3: CAWSVWDSNEQFF. In DNA form, the CDR3 reads TGTGCCTGGAGTGTATGGGACAGCAATGAGCAGTTCTTC.

The chain couples TRBV6-6 to TRBJ2-3; 10 nucleotides agree with TRBD1. V was pared by 8 bases and J by 4 bases, with 0 bases of the junction left unmatched. CDR3 length: 12 residues. Germline loops: CDR1 MNHNY, CDR2 SVGAGI (reference sequence). CDR3 region: CASGQGADTQYF. The CDR3 nucleotides are TGTGCCAGCGGACAGGGGGCAGATACGCAGTATTTT.